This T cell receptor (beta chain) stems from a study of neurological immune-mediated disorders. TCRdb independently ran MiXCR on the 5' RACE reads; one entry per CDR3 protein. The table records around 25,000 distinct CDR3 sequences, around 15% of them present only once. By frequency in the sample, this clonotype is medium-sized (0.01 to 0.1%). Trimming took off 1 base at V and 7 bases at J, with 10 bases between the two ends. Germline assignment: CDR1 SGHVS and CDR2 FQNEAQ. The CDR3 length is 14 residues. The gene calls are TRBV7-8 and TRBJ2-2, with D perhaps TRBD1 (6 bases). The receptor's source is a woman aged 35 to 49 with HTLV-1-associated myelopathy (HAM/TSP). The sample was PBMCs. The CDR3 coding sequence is TGTGCCAGCAGCTTAGACAGGGCTATCGGGGAGCTGTTTTTT. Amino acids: CASSLDRAIGELFF.